These 15 T cell receptor beta chains share one sample of origin, sequenced in a study of molecular identifiers for immune sequencing clone quantification. Each CDR3 protein is one row after TCRdb ran MiXCR on the PCR reads. Of 400,000 to 600,000 distinct CDR3 sequences listed, around 21% are singletons. The source material was naive CD8+ T cells from blood, with Jurkat cell RNA spiked in. Subset given: FACS-sorted CD8+CD4-CCR7+CD45RA+ naive T cells. These receptor sequences come from a human donor in good health. Some libraries in this study had Jurkat cell RNA spiked in.

This clonotype was detected a few times. The V gene is TRBV28, the J gene TRBJ2-3, with 10 bases fitting TRBD2. V was pared by 2 bases and J by 4 bases, with 9 bases of the junction left unmatched. The germline V gene encodes CDR1 MDHEN and CDR2 SYDVKM. The length of the CDR3 is 17 residues. The CDR3 sequence is CASSLRPSGSGADTQYF. DNA of the CDR3: TGTGCCAGCAGTTTAAGGCCTAGCGGGAGCGGCGCAGATACGCAGTATTTT.

The CDR3 reads CASSWADGEKLFF. CDR3 DNA: TGCGCCAGCTCCTGGGCGGATGGTGAAAAACTGTTTTTT. The chain is built from TRBV4-3 and TRBJ1-4; D unclear. The V gene lost 8 bases and the J gene lost 7 bases, with 14 bases spanning the gap. The CDR3 sequence is 13 residues long. Germline values: CDR1 LGHNA, CDR2 YSLEER.

The gene calls are TRBV6-5 and TRBJ1-5; TRBD1 matches 10 bases. CDR3 length: 16 residues. Unmatched junction bases numbered 11, after V lost 6 bases and J lost 6 bases. Germline V lookup: CDR1 MNHEY, CDR2 SVGAGI. The CDR3 DNA reads as TGTGCCAGCAGCCCGCTCCCGGGACAGGGGAGTCAGCCCCAGCATTTT. It codes for CASSPLPGQGSQPQHF.

In its sample, this clonotype was seen a few times. The chain links TRBV24-1 to TRBJ2-1; 9 nucleotides agree with TRBD1. This CDR3 is 17 amino acids long. V shed 4 bases and J 6 bases; nucleotides not matched to a gene: 12. From germline, CDR1 is KGHDR and CDR2 SFDVKD. CDR3 residues: CATSERNRGPLTNEQFF. In nucleotides, the CDR3 is TGTGCCACCAGTGAACGTAACAGGGGGCCCCTTACCAATGAGCAGTTCTTC.

A note on this clonotype: This may arise from a read error, as a much more abundant clone is one base away. The chain recombines TRBV27 with TRBJ1-1; D is undetermined. Germline V CDR1 and CDR2: MNHEY, SMNVEV (reference sequence). The V end was cut by 8 bases, the J end by 7 bases, with 14 bases between. This CDR3 is 12 amino acids long. The CDR3, as DNA: TGTGCCAGCGGTTATCTGGGAAGTGAAGCTTTCTTT. It yields the protein CASGYLGSEAFF.

V and J are TRBV6-1 and TRBJ1-1; 9 bases map to TRBD1. Germline-derived CDR1 and CDR2 are MNHNS and SASEGT. The trim removed 0 bases at V and 4 bases at J, leaving 6 bases unmatched. This CDR3 has 16 residues. In DNA form, the CDR3 reads TGTGCCAGCAGTGAAGCGAGGACAGGGGTGAGCACTGAAGCTTTCTTT. Translation gives CASSEARTGVSTEAFF.

In this sample, this clonotype turned up many times. CDR3 DNA sequence: TGTGCCAGCAGTTACAGAGGGTTTCAAGAGACCCAGTACTTC. It translates to CASSYRGFQETQYF. V gene TRBV6-2 or TRBV6-3 combines with J gene TRBJ2-5, with D possibly TRBD2 on 5 matching bases. Germline assignment: CDR1 MNHEY and CDR2 SVGEGT. V lost 2 bases and J 2 bases, leaving 9 bases between the germline ends. This CDR3 is built from 14 residues.

The chain combines TRBV27 with TRBJ2-3; 12 bases fit TRBD2. The ends lost 6 bases at V and 2 bases at J; junction bases unmatched: 6. The CDR3 consists of 16 residues. Per germline, CDR1 MNHEY and CDR2 SMNVEV (reference sequence). CDR3 protein: CASRGTSGLNTDTQYF. The CDR3 coding sequence is TGTGCCAGCAGGGGGACTAGCGGGCTAAACACAGATACGCAGTATTTT.

Note on this clonotype: This CDR3 is missing its conserved last phenylalanine or tryptophan, likely due to a read error. The chain is built from TRBV7-7 and TRBJ2-7; 7 nucleotides align to TRBD1. The CDR3 has 15 residues. The V gene end was trimmed by 1 base and the J gene end by 4 bases; junction bases not matched to a gene: 7. Germline lookup yields CDR1 SSHAT and CDR2 FNYEAQ (reference sequence). The CDR3 DNA is TGTGCCAGCAGCTTAGGAGTCGGGACAGTATACGAGCAGTACTCC. Translating gives CASSLGVGTVYEQYS.

This clonotype has ten or more counts. The chain uses TRBV7-9 and TRBJ1-1, with TRBD1 matching over 7 bases. Trimming removed 3 bases from V and 1 base from J; junction bases left unmatched: 5. CDR3 size: 15 residues. Germline V gene sequence: CDR1 SEHNR, CDR2 FQNEAQ (reference sequence). Written as DNA, the CDR3 is TGTGCCAGCAGCTTTTCCGGGACAGCGAACACTGAAGCTTTCTTT. It yields the protein CASSFSGTANTEAFF.

The genes are TRBV6-5 and TRBJ2-4; perhaps TRBD1 as D (6 bases). The germline V and J ends were trimmed by 6 bases and 8 bases, with 17 bases remaining between them. The CDR3 length is 14 residues. CDR1 MNHEY and CDR2 SVGAGI come from the germline V gene. The CDR3 is CASSSGQPADIQYF. The DNA for the CDR3 is TGTGCCAGCAGCTCGGGACAACCGGCGGACATTCAGTACTTC.

The table lists this clonotype with a few counts. In DNA form, the CDR3 reads TGTGCCAGCAGCGTAAGAGGTAGGGGTATAGACGAGCAGTACTTC. Its translation: CASSVRGRGIDEQYF. J is TRBJ2-7 and V is TRBV9, with D possibly matching TRBD1 (5 bases). This CDR3 contains 15 residues. CDR1 SGDLS and CDR2 YYNGEE come from the germline V gene. Trimming removed 1 base from V and 5 bases from J, with 16 bases in between. Complete variable domain (other parts from reference TRBV9 and TRBJ2-7): DSGVTQTPKHLITATGQRVTLRCSPRSGDLSVYWYQQSLDQGLQFLIQYYNGEERAKGNILERFSAQQFPDLHSELNLSSLELGDSALYFCASSVRGRGIDEQYFGPGTRLTVT.

This clonotype was counted only a few times. The V and J genes are TRBV9 and TRBJ2-4; 7 bases map to TRBD1. After removal of 0 bases from V and 5 bases from J, the junction contained 5 bases not matched to a gene. This CDR3 comprises 15 residues. Germline CDR1 reads SGDLS; CDR2 reads YYNGEE. As DNA, the CDR3 is TGTGCCAGCAGCGTAGGTCGGGACAGAGAAAACATTCAGTACTTC. Protein sequence: CASSVGRDRENIQYF. The full variable domain, its missing parts supplied by reference TRBV9 and TRBJ2-4, is DSGVTQTPKHLITATGQRVTLRCSPRSGDLSVYWYQQSLDQGLQFLIQYYNGEERAKGNILERFSAQQFPDLHSELNLSSLELGDSALYFCASSVGRDRENIQYFGAGTRLSVL.

Only a few counts were recorded for this clonotype. J is TRBJ1-1 and V is TRBV19; TRBD1 might be the D (6 bases). The V end was cut by 4 bases, the J end by 6 bases, with 15 bases between. The germline CDR1 and CDR2 sequences are LNHDA and SQIVND (reference sequence). The CDR3 covers 14 residues. The DNA for the CDR3 is TGTGCCAGTAGTACCGGACCGGGACACTCTGAAGCTTTCTTT. Protein: CASSTGPGHSEAFF.

This clonotype was seen once. At one end the junction does not follow the germline gene, possibly because of a read error. The chain combines TRBV29-1 with TRBJ1-2; the match to TRBD1 covers 8 bases. Germline assignment: CDR1 SQVTM and CDR2 ANQGSEA. This CDR3 region has 13 residues. The CDR3 reads CSVVGQASYGYAF. CDR3 sequence (DNA): TGCAGCGTTGTGGGACAGGCATCCTATGGCTACGCCTTC. Looking up the rest from reference TRBV29-1 and TRBJ1-2 gives the full variable domain: SAVISQKPSRDICQRGTSLTIQCQVDSQVTMMFWYRQQPGQSLTLIATANQGSEATYESGFVIDKFPISRPNLTFSTLTVSNMSPEDSSIYLCSVVGQASYGYAFGSGTRLTVV.